The following is a TCR beta chain sequence with its context. The CDR3 totals 15 residues. V was pared by 2 bases and J by 1 base, with 4 bases of the junction left unmatched. Germline CDR1 MNHNY, CDR2 SVGAGI (reference sequence). This sample was included in a study of blood T cell repertoires in COVID-19. Generated by immunoSEQ multiplex PCR, the TCRdb table keeps only in-frame clones and is missing some. This sample has a few hundred thousand clones, with about 86% found just once. The sequence came from a woman between 40 and 55 years old with acute COVID-19. The gene calls are TRBV6-6 and TRBJ2-5, with 7 positions matching TRBD1. The specimen sequenced was PBMCs or T cells enriched from blood (not recorded which). In DNA form, the CDR3 reads TGTGCCAGCAGTTACCCGGGACAGTTCCAAGAGACCCAGTACTTC. It specifies CASSYPGQFQETQYF.